One and the same sample provided the 2 T cell receptor beta chains below, sequenced in a study of PD-1 blockade in mismatch repair-deficient tumors. Method: immunoSEQ multiplex PCR; TCRdb's copy keeps in-frame clones and lacks some. The table has 75,000 to 85,000 clones, 65% to 85% seen once. The sequencing used peripheral blood, collected 12 weeks after starting pembrolizumab. The receptors were sampled from an adult with mismatch repair-deficient cancer.

The chain joins TRBV5-1 to TRBJ2-1; TRBD1 agrees at 8 bases. The CDR3 has 13 amino acids. Per germline, CDR1 SGHRS and CDR2 YFSETQ. Germline trimming cut 4 bases from V and 4 bases from J; bases unmatched to any gene: 1. This chain's CDR3 is CASSRDRYNEQFF. The CDR3 coding sequence is TGCGCCAGCAGCCGGGACAGGTACAATGAGCAGTTCTTC.

DNA for the CDR3: TGTGCCAGCGGACAGGGAGGGACCGGGGAGCTGTTTTTT. Its protein product is CASGQGGTGELFF. V is TRBV19 and J is TRBJ2-2; TRBD1 might be the D (8 bases). V was clipped by 9 bases and J by 5 bases, with 13 bases between them. The CDR3 is 13 amino acids. CDR1 is LNHDA, CDR2 SQIVND, per germline (reference sequence).